This T cell receptor beta chain was identified in a study of blood T cell repertoires in COVID-19 (dated by TCRdb to the early 2020s). About the full investigation: The collaborator samples originated in the United States, Italy and Spain and spanned the acute and convalescent phases of COVID-19. The prospective study material was composed of cDNA or gDNA derived from T cells, B-cell-depleted T cells, or PBMCs. Deeply sampled blood TCRbeta repertoires from subjects exposed to, actively infected with, or recovered from COVID-19 were included in the dataset. The repertoires were released in a freely available public database intended as a resource for research on the immune response to SARS-CoV-2. The samples were drawn from two sources: the first 160 participants of the ongoing ImmuneRACE study, and 1,200 or so subjects contributed by 6 global collaborators. Sample metadata almost always included a de-identified subject ID, COVID-19 status, age in years and sex. Where available, HLA class I and class II types were taken from metadata supplied by the sample provider and were not determined by assay-based typing.

The immunoSEQ Assay, a bias-controlled multiplex PCR, was used to amplify TCRbeta CDR3 regions from genomic DNA. The study's processing was this. The number of nucleated cells in each sample was estimated from the amplification of reference gene primers within the assay. To quantify the absolute abundance of each unique TCRbeta CDR3 rearrangement, sequence reads were collapsed and filtered. Productive Simpson clonality was computed per sample as the square root of Simpson's diversity index over productive rearrangements. TCRdb retrieved this table from immuneACCESS and kept in-frame rearrangements only. Not all clones are present; in checked studies, unresolved V genes account for under half, and no reason is known for the remainder. V, J and clone size are those of that table, while D and trimming were read from the DNA. The table for this sample lists roughly 250,000 clones; 84% of them were counted only once. Less than 2% of the sample is held by the ten biggest clonotypes.

A second Seattle source provided samples from volunteer blood donors who had recovered from COVID-19. Collaborating institutions collected whole blood in K2EDTA tubes following their own protocols. For TCRbeta analysis, collaborator samples were shipped as frozen whole blood, as isolated PBMCs, or as DNA extracted from either sample type. This clone was detected once. The specificity of this receptor is unknown. No quality values exist for individual bases; no much larger clone is one base distant. Study-level results and caveats: The amount of clinical and demographic metadata varied by source and participant and was provided uncurated.

As encoded in the germline V gene, CDR1 is KGHDR while CDR2 is SFDVKD. Spanning cysteine to phenylalanine, the CDR3 consists of 18 amino acids. The sequence is cut down to CDR3 DNA, 54 bases in frame from base 1. Trimming accounts for 0 bases at V and 5 bases at J, while the number of junction bases matched to no gene is 9. The rearranged segments are TRBV24-1 and TRBJ2-2, and 9 junctional nucleotides match TRBD1. The TCR was taken from a woman between 35 and 50 years old who had recovered from COVID-19. The material sequenced was peripheral blood. The CDR3 in this case is CATSDLSPGQGLTGELFF. The bases are TGTGCCACCAGTGATTTGTCCCCGGGACAGGGTCTTACCGGGGAGCTGTTTTTT.